A single sample is the source of the 20 T cell receptor beta chains below, sequenced in a study of human T cells and chemical hapten exposure. TCRdb reanalysed the 5' RACE reads using MiXCR and keeps one entry per CDR3 protein. In the table there are tens of thousands of distinct CDR3 sequences, approximately 8% of which are singletons. Unfractionated whole blood was the source of the extracted total RNA. The source of these receptors is a male donor in good health.

This clonotype was picked up a small number of times. V gene TRBV5-5 combines with J gene TRBJ2-1; 11 nucleotides line up with TRBD2. J gave up 3 bases and V 4 bases, and 12 bases lay outside the gene matches. This CDR3 has 18 residues. Germline V gene data show CDR1 as SGHKS and CDR2 as YYEKEE (reference sequence). The CDR3 loop is CASSGGAGLAEYYNEQFF. In nucleotides, the CDR3 is TGTGCCAGCAGCGGGGGGGCGGGACTAGCGGAGTACTACAATGAGCAGTTCTTC.

To note about this clonotype: A much larger clone sits a single nucleotide away, making a read error possible. This chain connects TRBV2 to TRBJ1-1, with unresolved D. Germline V gene lookup returns CDR1 SNHLY and CDR2 FYNNEI. This CDR3 is built from 14 residues. V was trimmed by 3 bases and J by 5 bases, leaving 13 bases between them. In nucleotides, the CDR3 is TGTGCCAGCAGTGATCCCCGATGGAAAACTGAAGCTTTCTTT. It yields the protein CASSDPRWKTEAFF.

This clonotype occurred many times. The chain combines TRBV9 with TRBJ2-7, with D perhaps given as TRBD1 or TRBD2 (5 bases each). Germline-derived CDR1 and CDR2 are SGDLS and YYNGEE. The CDR3 extends over 15 amino acids. Trimming cost V 0 bases and J 2 bases, with 12 bases left between them. The CDR3 DNA sequence: TGTGCCAGCAGCGTAGGTTTCGGGACGACCTACGAGCAGTACTTC. As protein: CASSVGFGTTYEQYF.

This clonotype was seen a handful of times. The V and J genes are TRBV20-1 and TRBJ1-5; perhaps TRBD1 as D (6 bases). Germline V lookup: CDR1 DFQATT, CDR2 SNEGSKA (reference sequence). Trimming removed 3 bases at V and 1 base at J, with 16 bases between. The CDR3 loop spans 16 amino acids. CDR3 protein: CSARDAGGGSNQPQHF. CDR3 nucleotide sequence: TGCAGTGCTAGGGATGCCGGAGGGGGAAGCAATCAGCCCCAGCATTTT.

This clonotype was counted ten times or more. This chain uses TRBV5-1 with TRBJ2-1; D possibly uses TRBD1 or TRBD2 (5 bases each). Germline CDR1 is SGHRS and CDR2 is YFSETQ. The CDR3 has 16 residues. Trimming removed 4 bases at V and 0 bases at J, with 14 bases between. This CDR3 reads CASSGPGPNSYNEQFF. CDR3 sequence (DNA): TGCGCCAGCAGCGGCCCGGGACCCAACTCCTACAATGAGCAGTTCTTC.

This clonotype was observed many times. The chain couples TRBV7-9 to TRBJ2-5; D may be TRBD1 (6 bases). The CDR3 runs to 14 residues. With 5 bases removed from V and 2 bases from J, the gap between germline ends came to 12 bases. Germline V gene data show CDR1 as SEHNR and CDR2 as FQNEAQ (reference sequence). The CDR3: CASSPSGQQETQYF. CDR3 nucleotide sequence: TGTGCCAGCAGCCCGAGCGGACAGCAAGAGACCCAGTACTTC.

Only a few counts were recorded for this clonotype. This chain connects TRBV3-1 to TRBJ2-3; D not certain. The germline CDR1 and CDR2 sequences are LGHDT and YNNKEL (reference sequence). Trimming cost V 3 bases and J 7 bases, with 5 bases left between them. The length of the CDR3 is 11 residues. CDR3 residues: CASSQDYTQYF. CDR3 nucleotides: TGTGCCAGCAGCCAGGATTATACGCAGTATTTT.

This clonotype has at least ten counts. The chain employs TRBV12-3 or TRBV12-4 and TRBJ2-2; 7 bases line up with TRBD1. The CDR3 has 14 residues. J gave up 5 bases and V 5 bases, and 5 bases lay outside the gene matches. CDR3 protein: CASSRQGWTGELFF. DNA for the CDR3: TGTGCCAGCAGTCGACAGGGCTGGACCGGGGAGCTGTTTTTT.

The sample holds a few counts of this clonotype. The chain has TRBV19 and TRBJ2-5; TRBD1 matches 10 bases. The CDR3 spans 15 residues. Germline loops: CDR1 LNHDA, CDR2 SQIVND (reference sequence). Trimming at V came to 0 bases and at J to 4 bases, leaving 2 bases not matched to a gene. The CDR3 nucleotides read TGTGCCAGTAGTATAGAGGGGGACAGGGGAGAGACCCAGTACTTC. It translates to CASSIEGDRGETQYF. The full variable domain, rest sourced from reference TRBV19 and TRBJ2-5, is DGGITQSPKYLFRKEGQNVTLSCEQNLNHDAMYWYRQDPGQGLRLIYYSQIVNDFQKGDIAEGYSVSREKKESFPLTVTSAQKNPTAFYLCASSIEGDRGETQYFGPGTRLLVL.

The chain carries TRBV25-1 and TRBJ1-1, with no clear D. The CDR3 loop spans 14 amino acids. V dropped 6 bases and J dropped 4 bases, with 15 bases sitting between them. Germline assignment: CDR1 MGHDK and CDR2 SYGVNS. CDR3 amino acids: CASRGMLVSTEAFF. CDR3 DNA sequence: TGTGCCAGCAGGGGAATGCTGGTTAGCACTGAAGCTTTCTTT.

The chain has TRBV21-1 and TRBJ1-3; TRBD1 is taken as the D call from the table, unchecked against the DNA. TRBV21-1 is recorded as a pseudogene. The CDR3 is 17 residues long. CDR3 coding DNA: TGTGCCAGCAGCGAATCAACAGGGTCCCCCTCTGGAAACACCATATATTTT. Residues: CASSESTGSPSGNTIYF.

This clonotype has a count of ten or more. This chain joins TRBV12-3 or TRBV12-4 and TRBJ2-2; maybe TRBD1 (5 bases). CDR3 length: 14 amino acids. The germline V and J ends were trimmed by 8 bases and 2 bases, with 12 bases remaining between them. CDR3 in amino acids: CASYPQGNTGELFF. CDR3 bases: TGTGCCAGCTACCCCCAGGGTAACACCGGGGAGCTGTTTTTT.

This chain uses TRBV29-1 with TRBJ2-2; D perhaps matches TRBD2 (5 bases). The germline V and J ends were trimmed by 5 bases and 6 bases, with 13 bases remaining between them. The germline CDR1 and CDR2 sequences are SQVTM and ANQGSEA. The CDR3 sequence is 13 residues long. The chain's CDR3 is CSVIEGSAGELFF. The CDR3 DNA is TGCAGCGTTATAGAGGGTTCCGCCGGGGAGCTGTTTTTT.

Many counts were recorded for this clonotype. This rearrangement joins TRBV11-2 to TRBJ2-1; perhaps TRBD2 as D (6 bases). Germline loops: CDR1 SGHAT, CDR2 FQNNGV. Trimming removed 5 bases from V and 4 bases from J, with 15 bases in between. The CDR3 consists of 15 residues. The CDR3 loop is CASSIPGLSYNEQFF. For the CDR3, the DNA is TGTGCCAGCAGCATCCCGGGACTTTCATACAATGAGCAGTTCTTC.

This chain connects TRBV27 to TRBJ1-2, with a tentative D call TRBD1 (5 bases). This CDR3 has 14 residues. Trimming left V 5 bases short and J 4 bases short, with 14 bases between. Germline lookup yields CDR1 MNHEY and CDR2 SMNVEV (reference sequence). This CDR3 is CASSPVLGLYGYTF. DNA of the CDR3: TGTGCCAGCAGTCCCGTTCTGGGGCTCTATGGCTACACCTTC.

This sequence joins TRBV6-1 and TRBJ2-1; 10 nucleotides line up with TRBD2. The CDR3 is made up of 13 amino acids. The germline gives CDR1 MNHNS, CDR2 SASEGT. V trimming: 8 bases; J trimming: 7 bases; junction bases outside the gene matches: 5. The CDR3 reads CASREREGNEQFF. CDR3 DNA sequence: TGTGCCAGCCGCGAGCGGGAGGGTAATGAGCAGTTCTTC.

This clonotype was seen a handful of times. V usage is TRBV6-1 and J usage is TRBJ1-5, with 10 bases aligning to TRBD1. The germline V gene encodes CDR1 MNHNS and CDR2 SASEGT. The V gene end was trimmed by 4 bases and the J gene end by 0 bases; junction bases not matched to a gene: 3. There are 16 residues in the CDR3. The CDR3 region is CASSGQGARSNQPQHF. As DNA, the CDR3 is TGTGCCAGCAGTGGACAGGGGGCGCGTAGCAATCAGCCCCAGCATTTT.

The sample holds many counts of this clonotype. The V and J genes are TRBV6-5 and TRBJ2-7; no definite D call. Germline V lookup: CDR1 MNHEY, CDR2 SVGAGI. Trimming took 6 bases from V and 5 from J, leaving 11 bases between them. The CDR3 length is 12 residues. CDR3 nucleotides: TGTGCCAGCAGACGTGTACCCAACGAGCAGTACTTC. Encoded protein: CASRRVPNEQYF.

The sample holds many counts of this clonotype. The chain carries TRBV27 and TRBJ1-2; possible D gene TRBD1, 5 bases. Trimming removed 3 bases at V and 7 bases at J, with 12 bases between. CDR1 MNHEY and CDR2 SMNVEV come from the germline V gene (reference sequence). The CDR3 consists of 13 residues. The CDR3 nucleotides are TGTGCCAGCAGTTTGGGACCGTTTGTTGGCTACACCTTC. It specifies CASSLGPFVGYTF.

This clonotype was observed a few times. J is TRBJ2-1 and V is TRBV29-1; D is uncertain. The CDR3 extends over 16 amino acids. Germline CDR1 SQVTM, CDR2 ANQGSEA. Trimming removed 2 bases at V and 0 bases at J, with 14 bases between. In DNA form, the CDR3 reads TGCAGCGTTGAACTATTAGACTCAAGCTCCTACAATGAGCAGTTCTTC. Protein product: CSVELLDSSSYNEQFF.